The source of this T cell receptor (beta chain) is a study of beta chain features in type 1 diabetes (dated by TCRdb to the late 2010s). Study-level background: Patients and healthy donors did not differ in mean age, gender distribution, total cell number or subset yield. Across all samples, 107,917,701 sorted cells were examined, and cell number per subset correlated strongly with RNA yield. In the study, recently diagnosed type 1 diabetes patients and matched healthy donors were compared on the TCRB repertoires of their sorted circulating CD4+ T cell subsets. Naive and central memory subsets were obtained from all 30 or so donors, but regulatory and stem cell-like memory subsets were isolated from only 8 patients and roughly 8 healthy donors.

General study outcomes and caveats: Patients with type 1 diabetes made fewer insertions and deleted more nucleotides at VDJ recombination sites, implying thymic rearrangement abnormalities. Only small numbers of individuals were included in the HLA sub-analyses, which left unresolved whether HLA type had any influence on TCRB rearrangement. Because cDNA was sequenced instead of genomic DNA, activated cells with high expression could be over-represented, although the groups did not differ in activation or CD3 levels. Type 1 diabetes patients showed a moderate but significant shortening of TCRB CDR3 length in all four CD4+ subsets. Shorter templates might be favored by PCR, yet because patient and control samples were amplified and corrected together, any such skew would affect both groups equally. Naive, central memory and regulatory TCRB repertoires appeared to be more alike among patients than among healthy donors.

The High Capacity cDNA Reverse Transcription Kit was used to reverse transcribe all of the isolated RNA, meaning that expressed TCRB transcripts were what got sequenced. Deep immunoSEQ sequencing was performed on naive, central memory and regulatory T cell samples, with an average of roughly 3.6 million total reads per sample. Sorted cells were lysed in RLT buffer, and RNA was extracted using DNase-treated RNeasy Micro or Mini kits according to cell number. Each cell subset was processed separately to prevent cross-contamination, with patient and healthy donor samples processed together. The immunoSEQ multiplex PCR was used to amplify TCRB sequences from cDNA, yielding 87-bp fragments that span the CDR3 region. Sequencing of the amplicons was done on the Illumina HiSeq platform. In the authors' own workflow: PCR bias was corrected computationally using synthetic template baselines, and reads within Hamming distance 2 were collapsed, with unmergeable singletons discarded. Reads were aligned against IMGT so that V, D and J genes, CDR3 length and insertions or deletions at six rearrangement sites could be assigned. Within each subset, clonotype counts were normalized to sorted cell number, after which true diversity and Gini coefficients were computed with the tcR R package. The overlap coefficient, calculated on TCRB nucleotide sequences, was used to quantify repertoire sharing. As a proxy for the pre-selection repertoire, out-of-frame TCRB sequences from naive cells were analyzed. In its TCRdb copy, this immuneACCESS table keeps in-frame sequences only and misses some clones. Where compared with another copy, unresolved V genes explain less than half of these, and the others have no known cause. D and trimming were read from the DNA, whereas the V and J calls and clone size are those reported in that table. The sample table shows 350,000 to 400,000 clones, and about 15% are seen once. The ten largest clones take up approximately 0.019% of the sample.

A single peripheral blood draw of around 120 mL on average was collected from each donor into heparinised tubes. Naive, central memory, regulatory and stem cell-like memory CD4+ T cells were sorted on a BD FACSAria II using a panel including CD45RO, CCR7, CD25, CD127, CD95 and CD27. A purity above 95% was achieved for all sorted populations. PBMCs were isolated right away by Lymphoprep density gradient centrifugation and were stained directly, without culture. To minimize batch effects, samples were stained and sorted in pairs, one healthy donor with one patient per experiment. V loses 5 bases, J loses 6 bases, and the germline ends lie 11 bases apart. The CDR3, cysteine through phenylalanine, is 12 amino acids long. Only the CDR3 DNA is retained, 36 bases long and in frame from the first base. According to the germline V gene (reference sequence), CDR1 reads SEHNR and CDR2 reads FQNEAQ. This clone turned up a few times. The antigen this receptor binds is unknown. Per-nucleotide qualities are absent, and no much larger clonotype sits a single base away.

The TCR originated in a woman aged 18-30 years in good health. Recombination joined TRBV7-9 with TRBJ2-7; the D gene assignment is ambiguous. The sequenced material came from naive CD4+ T cells from blood. In light of the paper, this sample's cell subset or site label describes: true naive CD4+ T cells. CDR3 protein: CASSPGLREQYF. The DNA is TGTGCCAGCAGCCCAGGTTTACGCGAGCAGTACTTC.